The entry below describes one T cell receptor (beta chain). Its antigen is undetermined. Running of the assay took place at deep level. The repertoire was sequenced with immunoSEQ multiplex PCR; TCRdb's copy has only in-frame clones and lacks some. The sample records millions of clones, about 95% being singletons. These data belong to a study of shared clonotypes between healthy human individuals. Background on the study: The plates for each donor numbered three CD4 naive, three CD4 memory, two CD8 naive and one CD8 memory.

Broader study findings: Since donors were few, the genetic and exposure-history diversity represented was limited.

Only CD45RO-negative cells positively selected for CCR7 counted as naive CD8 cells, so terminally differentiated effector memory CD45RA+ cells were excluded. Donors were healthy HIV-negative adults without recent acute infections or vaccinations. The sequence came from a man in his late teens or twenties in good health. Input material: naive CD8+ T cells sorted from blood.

CDR3 sequence (DNA): TGCGCCAGCAGCCAAGTTTCCGGGACTAGCGGGAGGAATGAGCAGTTCTTC. It codes for CASSQVSGTSGRNEQFF. The chain combines TRBV4-3 with TRBJ2-1; 15 positions agree with TRBD2. This CDR3 contains 17 residues. The germline V gene has CDR1 LGHNA and CDR2 YSLEER. Trimming at V came to 1 base and at J to 7 bases, leaving 5 bases not matched to a gene.